The present T cell receptor (beta chain) was sequenced within a study of control samples from healthy donors and cancer patients. Produced via immunoSEQ multiplex PCR; TCRdb's table is partial and in-frame only. Counted here are 400,000 to 450,000 clones, around nine tenths occurring once; the ten biggest clones make up just under 6.5%. There are 15 residues in the CDR3. Trimming at V came to 1 base and at J to 6 bases, leaving 5 bases not matched to a gene. Looked up from germline, CDR1 is SEHNR and CDR2 is FQNEAQ (reference sequence). The rearrangement uses TRBV7-9 and TRBJ2-7; 11 nucleotides match TRBD2. The sequencing input was PBMCs. This clonotype originated in a man between 40 and 49 years old with head and neck cancer. CDR3 amino acids: CASSLDTSGRAEQYF. The CDR3 DNA reads TGTGCCAGCAGCTTAGATACTAGCGGGAGAGCCGAGCAGTACTTC.